A selection of T cell receptor beta chains follows, all from one sample in a study of Ad26.COV2.S vaccination and SARS-CoV-2 variants. Produced via immunoSEQ multiplex PCR; TCRdb's table is partial and in-frame only. The sample lists 100,000 or so clones, about three quarters occurring once. This material consisted of peripheral blood, taken after recovery from COVID-19. These receptors originate from a human donor who had recovered from COVID-19. CDR3s include the opening cysteine and the closing phenylalanine or tryptophan. D genes are given only for firm matches. The size field is filled for only some rows; it gives once, few, many or a size class.

J,V,D,size,length,CDR3,DNA
TRBJ2-5,TRBV29-1,-,-,12,CSVDSYQETQYF,TGCAGCGTTGACAGCTACCAAGAGACCCAGTACTTC
TRBJ2-5,TRBV15,-,-,15,CATSRVRVPQETQYF,TGTGCCACCAGCAGAGTCAGGGTCCCACAAGAGACCCAGTACTTC
TRBJ2-5,TRBV12-3/TRBV12-4,-,-,11,CASSLKETQYF,TGTGCCAGCAGTTTAAAAGAGACCCAGTACTTC
TRBJ1-2,TRBV27,-,many,11,CASRNYYGYTF,TGTGCCAGCAGAAATTACTATGGCTACACCTTC
TRBJ2-7,TRBV7-3,TRBD2,-,13,CASSAPGGYEQYF,TGTGCCAGCAGCGCCCCGGGGGGCTACGAGCAGTACTTC
TRBJ2-5,TRBV2,TRBD2,-,17,CASSEASWTSVQETQYF,TGTGCCAGCAGTGAAGCGTCCTGGACTAGCGTACAAGAGACCCAGTACTTC
TRBJ2-7,TRBV11-2,-,-,12,CASSSGLSEQYF,TGTGCCAGCAGCTCGGGCCTTAGCGAGCAGTACTTC
TRBJ2-5,TRBV6-2/TRBV6-3,-,-,15,CASSYGSGNQETQYF,TGTGCCAGCAGTTACGGGTCGGGAAACCAAGAGACCCAGTACTTC
TRBJ1-6,TRBV9,-,medium-sized,15,CASSVGQDYNSPLHF,TGTGCCAGCAGCGTAGGGCAGGATTATAATTCACCCCTCCACTTT
TRBJ1-6,TRBV5-1,-,few,15,CASSLDQGGNSPLHF,TGCGCCAGCAGCTTGGATCAGGGTGGTAATTCACCCCTCCACTTT
TRBJ1-1,TRBV11-2,-,-,15,CASSLGRVSATEAFF,TGTGCCAGCAGCTTGGGTCGGGTGTCTGCCACTGAAGCTTTCTTT
TRBJ1-2,TRBV3-1/TRBV3-2,-,-,14,CASSQEGGIVGDTF,TGTGCCAGCAGCCAAGAAGGGGGGATTGTGGGGGACACCTTC
TRBJ1-5,TRBV4-2,-,once,16,CASSPGGVYSNQPQHF,TGTGCCAGCAGCCCCGGGGGAGTCTATAGCAATCAGCCCCAGCATTTT
TRBJ1-1,TRBV6-6,TRBD1,-,14,CASRPGTANTEAFF,TGTGCCAGCAGGCCCGGGACAGCGAACACTGAAGCTTTCTTT
TRBJ2-3,TRBV4-2,TRBD2,-,17,CASSQKLAGGAPDTQYF,TGTGCCAGCAGCCAAAAGCTAGCGGGGGGTGCCCCCGATACGCAGTATTTT
TRBJ2-3,TRBV19,-,-,16,CASSILASGSTDTQYF,TGTGCCAGTAGTATCTTGGCCTCGGGATCCACAGATACGCAGTATTTT
TRBJ2-3,TRBV7-9,TRBD2,-,15,CASSPRGGSTDTQYF,TGTGCCAGCAGCCCTCGGGGGGGAAGCACAGATACGCAGTATTTT
TRBJ2-2,TRBV6-5,TRBD1,-,15,CASSYLDRGARELFF,TGTGCCAGCAGTTACCTAGACAGGGGGGCGAGAGAGCTGTTTTTT
TRBJ1-5,TRBV27,-,once,13,CASSFGPKQPQHF,TGTGCCAGCAGTTTTGGCCCTAAGCAGCCCCAGCATTTT
TRBJ2-7,TRBV5-5,TRBD1,once,12,CASSPQGYEQYF,TGTGCCAGCAGCCCACAGGGGTACGAGCAGTACTTC
TRBJ2-6,TRBV5-5,-,-,15,CASSGGQTGANVLTF,TGTGCCAGCAGCGGTGGACAAACTGGGGCCAACGTCCTGACTTTC